This is a list of T cell receptor beta chains from one sample in a study of CD8+CD57+ T cells in acquired aplastic anemia. TCRdb re-called the reads through MiXCR, storing one row per CDR3 protein. The sample carries roughly 300,000 distinct CDR3 sequences, approximately 55% recorded once. Sequences were obtained from sorted CD4+, CD8+, or CD8+CD57+ T cells (not recorded which) from PBMCs. The source is a human donor with severe aplastic anemia or a healthy control (not recorded which). Both conserved end residues are part of each CDR3. A D gene is named only where the DNA matches it firmly. Size tells how often a clone was seen (once, few, many) or the class of an expanded clone, and some rows leave it out.

j_call clone_size d_call v_call cdr3_aa cdr3_nt
TRBJ2-3 many - TRBV27 CASSLSTRQDTQYF TGTGCCAGCAGTTTATCAACAAGACAGGACACGCAGTATTTT
TRBJ2-2 many TRBD2 TRBV11-1 CASSLAGTSPNGELFF TGTGCCAGCAGCTTAGCGGGGACTAGCCCCAACGGGGAGCTGTTTTTT
TRBJ1-5 many - TRBV19 CASSLQGVDNQPQHF TGTGCCAGTAGTCTCCAAGGGGTAGATAATCAGCCCCAGCATTTT
TRBJ2-7 once TRBD1 TRBV24-1 CATSGLPGQEPYEQYF TGTGCCACCAGTGGCCTACCGGGACAGGAGCCCTACGAGCAGTACTTC
TRBJ2-1 many TRBD1 TRBV20-1 CSARELRQGAMNNEQFF TGCAGTGCTAGAGAACTCCGACAGGGGGCAATGAACAATGAGCAGTTCTTC
TRBJ2-5 few TRBD2 TRBV6-5 CTSNGLAGFETQYF TGTACCAGCAATGGACTAGCGGGGTTCGAGACCCAGTACTTC
TRBJ2-7 few TRBD2 TRBV2 CATWPYPGGQYF TGTGCCACCTGGCCTTACCCGGGGGGGCAGTACTTC
TRBJ1-6 - TRBD1 TRBV20-1 CSARDPTGAANSPLHF TGCAGTGCTAGAGACCCTACAGGGGCGGCTAATTCACCCCTCCACTTT
TRBJ2-5 - - TRBV12-3/TRBV12-4 CASSLGAETQYF TGTGCCAGCAGCTTAGGCGCCGAGACCCAGTACTTC
TRBJ2-7 - - TRBV11-2 CASSLTDGFPYEQYF TGTGCCAGCAGCTTGACGGACGGTTTTCCCTACGAGCAGTACTTC
TRBJ1-1 - - TRBV7-2 CASSIYVGRKVQNTEAFF TGTGCCAGCAGCATATACGTGGGACGGAAGGTCCAAAACACTGAAGCTTTCTTT
TRBJ1-3 - - TRBV7-2 CASSSPLRLLSGYTIYF TGTGCCAGCAGCTCGCCTCTCCGATTGCTATCTGGCTACACCATATATTTT
TRBJ2-2 many - TRBV19 CASIARGGGGTGELFF TGTGCCAGTATCGCCCGAGGGGGGGGCGGTACCGGGGAGCTGTTTTTT
TRBJ2-3 - - TRBV29-1 CSVGANNPTDTQYF TGCAGCGTTGGGGCGAATAACCCCACAGATACGCAGTATTTT
TRBJ2-3 many - TRBV9 CASSVAGGYTDTQYF TGTGCCAGCAGCGTAGCTGGGGGGTACACAGATACGCAGTATTTT
TRBJ2-1 many - TRBV7-2 CASSFRLATEQFF TGTGCCAGCAGCTTCAGACTGGCAACCGAGCAGTTCTTC
TRBJ2-7 - - TRBV7-2 CASSLGSGSTYEQYF TGTGCCAGCAGCTTAGGATCGGGTAGCACCTACGAGCAGTACTTC
TRBJ1-1 - TRBD1 TRBV7-2 CASIDSGQGIITRTEAFF TGTGCCAGCATTGACTCCGGACAGGGGATTATTACGAGAACTGAAGCTTTCTTT
TRBJ1-2 once TRBD1 TRBV5-1 CASSSEGQGSGNTF TGCGCCAGCAGCAGCGAGGGACAGGGCTCTGGAAACACCTTC
TRBJ2-1 - TRBD2 TRBV5-4 CASSPPTSGGEQFF TGTGCCAGCAGCCCGCCGACTAGCGGGGGTGAGCAGTTCTTC
TRBJ2-3 few - TRBV25-1 CASSPSAPDTQYF TGTGCCAGCAGTCCATCCGCTCCAGATACGCAGTATTTT
TRBJ2-5 - TRBD2 TRBV29-1 CSAAGQTSGRMGETQYF TGCAGCGCCGCCGGTCAGACTAGCGGGAGGATGGGAGAGACCCAGTACTTC
TRBJ1-5 - - TRBV7-9 CASSFHLDTHSNQPQHF TGTGCCAGCAGCTTTCACCTGGACACGCATAGCAATCAGCCCCAGCATTTT
TRBJ2-5 - TRBD1 TRBV10-3 CAISEWLGQGGEETQYF TGTGCCATCAGTGAGTGGTTGGGACAGGGTGGAGAAGAGACCCAGTACTTC
TRBJ2-1 - TRBD1 TRBV24-1 CATSGPRDRGTDEQFF TGTGCCACCAGTGGCCCCCGGGACAGGGGAACCGATGAGCAGTTCTTC
TRBJ2-7 many - TRBV3-1 CASSQDQRPQWF TGTGCCAGCAGCCAAGATCAGAGACCCCAGTGGTTC
TRBJ2-3 - - TRBV7-2 CASSLVDVTQYF TGTGCCAGCAGCTTGGTCGACGTGACGCAGTATTTT
TRBJ2-2 once - TRBV12-3/TRBV12-4 CASSPSTRGELFF TGTGCCAGCAGTCCGTCGACCCGCGGGGAGCTGTTTTTT